Below are 5 T cell receptor beta chains sequenced from a single sample in a study of CD8+ T cells in alopecia areata. The authors extracted RNA and reverse transcribed it into cDNA as the sequencing template. Assay: immunoSEQ multiplex PCR; the TCRdb copy retains only in-frame clones and omits some. Found here are 150,000 or so clones, about 54% of them singletons; the top ten hold roughly 17%. Treatment in this sample: oral pan-JAK inhibitor, 5-10 mg twice daily. The sequencing here drew on CD4+ T cells sorted from blood, taken at roughly week 55, from a patient treated with tofacitinib. The receptor source for this set is a human donor with alopecia areata.

This clone was observed a handful of times. The rearrangement joins TRBV25-1 to TRBJ1-1, with TRBD1 as a possible D gene (6 bases). The V end was cut by 3 bases, the J end by 4 bases, with 9 bases between. CDR3 length: 13 residues. The germline V gene encodes CDR1 MGHDK and CDR2 SYGVNS. The CDR3 region is CASSEEGGTEAFF. For the CDR3, the DNA is TGTGCCAGCAGTGAGGAGGGGGGCACTGAAGCTTTCTTT.

This clone was seen a handful of times. This chain uses TRBV7-9 with TRBJ2-5; D is uncertain. The CDR3 loop spans 13 amino acids. V lost 5 bases to trimming and J lost 4 bases, with 11 bases between them. Looked up from germline, CDR1 is SEHNR and CDR2 is FQNEAQ (reference sequence). The CDR3 bases are TGTGCCAGCAGCGAAGCCAGAGGAGAGACCCAGTACTTC. Residues: CASSEARGETQYF.

This chain links TRBV30 with TRBJ2-1, with unresolved D. This CDR3 has 14 amino acids. Germline lookup yields CDR1 GTSNPN and CDR2 SVGIG (reference sequence). V was clipped by 4 bases and J by 4 bases, with 14 bases between them. CDR3 in DNA: TGTGCCTGGAATATGGTGCCTGTATACAATGAGCAGTTCTTC. This codes for CAWNMVPVYNEQFF.

This clone was counted only a few times. The chain joins TRBV28 to TRBJ2-7; TRBD1 aligns across 7 bases. The CDR3 sequence is 14 residues long. CDR1 and CDR2 (germline): MDHEN, SYDVKM. Losses at the gene ends were 2 bases for V and 5 bases for J; bases not matched to a gene: 6. The CDR3 sequence is CASSLPGTVHEQYF. The CDR3 bases are TGTGCCAGCAGTTTACCCGGGACAGTTCACGAGCAGTACTTC.

The chain recombines TRBV6-1 with TRBJ2-3, with D uncertain. Germline assignment: CDR1 MNHNS and CDR2 SASEGT. The CDR3 totals 14 residues. V was pared by 4 bases and J by 5 bases, with 13 bases between. In nucleotides, the CDR3 is TGTGCCAGCAGTGTCCGGGCCGTGCTAGATACGCAGTATTTT. Encoded protein: CASSVRAVLDTQYF.